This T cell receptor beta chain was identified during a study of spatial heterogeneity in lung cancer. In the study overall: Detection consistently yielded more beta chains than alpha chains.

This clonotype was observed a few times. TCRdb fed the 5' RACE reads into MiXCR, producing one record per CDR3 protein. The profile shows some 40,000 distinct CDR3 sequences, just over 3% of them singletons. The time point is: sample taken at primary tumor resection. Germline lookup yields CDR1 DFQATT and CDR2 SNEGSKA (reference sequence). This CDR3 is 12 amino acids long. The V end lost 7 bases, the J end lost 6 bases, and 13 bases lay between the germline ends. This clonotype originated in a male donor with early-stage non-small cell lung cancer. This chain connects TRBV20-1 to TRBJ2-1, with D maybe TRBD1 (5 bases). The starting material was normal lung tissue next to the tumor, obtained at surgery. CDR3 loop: CSVWGARNEQFF. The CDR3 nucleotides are TGCAGTGTATGGGGCGCGCGCAATGAGCAGTTCTTC.